This T cell receptor beta chain was captured by sequencing in a study of Ad26.COV2.S vaccination and SARS-CoV-2 variants. Study-level points and caveats: Substantial breadth was reported for post-vaccination spike-specific CD8+ and CD4+ T cells.

The treatment here: some 20 received Ad26.COV2.S at low or high dose, single or two shots; about 5 received placebo; per-sample allocation not given. The investigators took samples on day 63 after the first vaccine or placebo injection. Boston provided a donor who was an adult aged 18-55 years. Clones were read by immunoSEQ multiplex PCR, and TCRdb kept only the in-frame ones, dropping some. The data show about 400,000 clones, around 87% seen once. The germline gives CDR1 MNHNY, CDR2 SVGAGI (reference sequence). Trimming pared 4 bases from V and 4 bases from J, leaving 13 bases between. The CDR3 is made up of 14 amino acids. This clone has a handful of counts. Its antigen is currently unknown.

This specimen consisted of peripheral blood, obtained in a trial of Ad26.COV2.S vaccine versus placebo. The clonotype originates from a person aged 18-60 years who received the Ad26.COV2.S COVID-19 vaccine or a placebo. V and J are TRBV6-6 and TRBJ1-2; the D gene is possibly TRBD1 (5 bases). For the CDR3, the DNA is TGTGCCAGCAGTTTTGGGAGGGACCGCTATGGCTACACCTTC. Translated: CASSFGRDRYGYTF.